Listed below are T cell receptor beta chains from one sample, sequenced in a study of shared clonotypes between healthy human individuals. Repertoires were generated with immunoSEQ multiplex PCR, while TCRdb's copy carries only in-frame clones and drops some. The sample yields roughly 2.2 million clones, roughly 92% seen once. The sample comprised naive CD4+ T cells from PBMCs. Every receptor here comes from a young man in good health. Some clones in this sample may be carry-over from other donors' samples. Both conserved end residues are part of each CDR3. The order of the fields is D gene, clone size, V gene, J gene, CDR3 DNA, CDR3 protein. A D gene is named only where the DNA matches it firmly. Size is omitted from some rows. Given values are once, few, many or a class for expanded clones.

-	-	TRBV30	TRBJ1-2	TGTGCCTGGATACCGCGGGGATATGGCTACACCTTC	CAWIPRGYGYTF
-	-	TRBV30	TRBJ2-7	TGTGCCTGGAGTGCTGAGGGATATTACGAGCAGTACTTC	CAWSAEGYYEQYF
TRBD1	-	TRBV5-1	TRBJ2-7	TGCGCCAGCAGCTTACTACCGGGACAGCCCTACGAGCAGTACTTC	CASSLLPGQPYEQYF
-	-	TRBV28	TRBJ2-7	TGTGCCAGCGGCACGCTAGCGTACGGCGAGCAGTACTTC	CASGTLAYGEQYF
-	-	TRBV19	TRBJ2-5	TGTGCCAGTAGGGACAGAGCGAAAGAGACCCAGTACTTC	CASRDRAKETQYF
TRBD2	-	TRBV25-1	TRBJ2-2	TGTGCCAGCAGTGGACCGGGGGGGACCGGGGAGCTGTTTTTT	CASSGPGGTGELFF
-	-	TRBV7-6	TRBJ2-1	TGTGCCAGCAGCTTGGTTGGGGAGCAGTTCTTC	CASSLVGEQFF
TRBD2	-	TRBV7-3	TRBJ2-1	TGTGCCAGCAGCGGAGGGCGGGAGGGTTATGAGCAGTTCTTC	CASSGGREGYEQFF
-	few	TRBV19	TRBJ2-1	TGTGCCAGTAGTTTGAGCGGAACCAGCTCCTACAATGAGCAGTTCTTC	CASSLSGTSSYNEQFF
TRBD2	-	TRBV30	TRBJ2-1	TGTGCCTGGAGGCTAGCGGGAGGGCGAAATGAGCAGTTCTTC	CAWRLAGGRNEQFF
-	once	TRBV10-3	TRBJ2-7	TGTGCCATCAGTGACCCCGGGCGCAAGGGTCACGAGCAGTACTTC	CAISDPGRKGHEQYF
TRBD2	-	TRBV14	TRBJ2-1	TGTGCCAGCAGCCAAGAATCTAGCGGGAGGCAGTTCTTC	CASSQESSGRQFF
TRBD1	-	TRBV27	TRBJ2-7	TGTGCCAGCAGTCCACGACAGGGAAACCCCTACGAGCAGTACTTC	CASSPRQGNPYEQYF
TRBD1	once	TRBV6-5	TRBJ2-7	TGTGCCAGCAGTTACGGACAGGGCCCCTACGAGCAGTACTTC	CASSYGQGPYEQYF
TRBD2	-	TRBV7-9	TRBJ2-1	TGTGCCAGCAGCTTAGTACTAGCGGGAGGTAGATACAATGAGCAGTTCTTC	CASSLVLAGGRYNEQFF
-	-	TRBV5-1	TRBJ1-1	TGCGCCAGCAGCTTGGTAGCGGGCAGATACACTGAAGCTTTCTTT	CASSLVAGRYTEAFF
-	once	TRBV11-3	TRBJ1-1	TGTGCCAGCAGCTTAGGGGGATTTAGCACTGAAGCTTTCTTT	CASSLGGFSTEAFF
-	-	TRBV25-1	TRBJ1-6	TGTGCCAGCAGTGACAGGGCAAACTATAATTCACCCCTCCACTTT	CASSDRANYNSPLHF
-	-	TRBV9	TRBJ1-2	TGTGCCAGCAGCCCCCGGCTGGGGGCGGTTAACTATGGCTACACCTTC	CASSPRLGAVNYGYTF
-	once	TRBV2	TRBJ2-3	TGTGCCAGCAAAGAACGTGGGGATACGCAGTATTTT	CASKERGDTQYF